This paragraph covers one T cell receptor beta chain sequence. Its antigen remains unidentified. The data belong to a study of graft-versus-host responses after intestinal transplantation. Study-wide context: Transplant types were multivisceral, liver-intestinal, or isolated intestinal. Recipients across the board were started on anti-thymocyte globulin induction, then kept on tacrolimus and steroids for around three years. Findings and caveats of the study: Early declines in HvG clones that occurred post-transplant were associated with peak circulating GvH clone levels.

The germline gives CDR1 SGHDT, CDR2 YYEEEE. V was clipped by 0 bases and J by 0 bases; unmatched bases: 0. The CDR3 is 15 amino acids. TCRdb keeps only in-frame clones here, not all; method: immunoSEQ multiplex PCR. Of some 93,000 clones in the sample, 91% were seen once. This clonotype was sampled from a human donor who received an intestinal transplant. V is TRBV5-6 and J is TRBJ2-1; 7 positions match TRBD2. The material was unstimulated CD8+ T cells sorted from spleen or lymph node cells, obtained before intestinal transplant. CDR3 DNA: TGTGCCAGCAGCTTGGGCGGGAGCTCCTACAATGAGCAGTTCTTC. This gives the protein CASSLGGSSYNEQFF.